A single sample is the source of the 30 T cell receptor beta chains below, sequenced in a study of blood T cell repertoires in COVID-19. Only in-frame clones appear in the TCRdb table, and some are missing; sequencing was by immunoSEQ multiplex PCR. Here the sample spans about 180,000 clones, approximately 86% being singletons. The source material was peripheral blood. These receptors all stem from a woman aged 45-65 years with acute or convalescent COVID-19.

V usage is TRBV19 and J usage is TRBJ2-2, with no clear D. The CDR3 runs 13 residues. Trimming shortened V by 6 bases and J by 0 bases, and 5 bases separated the two germline ends. CDR1 is LNHDA, CDR2 SQIVND, per germline (reference sequence). CDR3 region: CASRSPNTGELFF. The CDR3 DNA reads TGTGCCAGTAGAAGCCCGAACACCGGGGAGCTGTTTTTT.

The V and J genes are TRBV7-2 and TRBJ1-5, with 9 bases fitting TRBD1. J gave up 4 bases and V 3 bases, and 10 bases lay outside the gene matches. The CDR3 is 17 residues long. CDR1 and CDR2 from the germline V gene are SGHTA and FQGNSA. The CDR3 region has the DNA TGTGCCAGCAGCTTTACCGGGACAGGGATGTCTAATCAGCCCCAGCATTTT. Amino acid sequence: CASSFTGTGMSNQPQHF.

As DNA, the CDR3 is TGTGCCAGCAGCTTGGGGGGAGGATACAATGAGCAGTTCTTC. Residues: CASSLGGGYNEQFF. The rearrangement joins TRBV5-6 to TRBJ2-1; maybe TRBD2 (6 bases). Per germline, CDR1 SGHDT and CDR2 YYEEEE. V lost 0 bases to trimming and J lost 4 bases, with 8 bases between them. CDR3 size: 14 residues.

The CDR3 loop reads CASRITSGRDSEQFF. The CDR3 coding sequence is TGTGCCAGCAGGATCACTAGCGGGAGGGACAGTGAGCAGTTCTTC. The rearrangement links TRBV2 to TRBJ2-1; 13 positions match TRBD2. Germline CDR1 is SNHLY and CDR2 is FYNNEI. The junction had 8 bases not matched to a gene; V was cut back by 6 bases and J by 9 bases. The CDR3 spans 15 residues.

The table lists this clone with a few counts. The CDR3 nucleotides are TGTGCCAGCAGCCAAGGGAGTGGTGGGTACACCGGGGAGCTGTTTTTT. It yields the protein CASSQGSGGYTGELFF. The rearrangement joins TRBV4-2 to TRBJ2-2, with unresolved D. Between the trimmed V and J ends, which lost 1 base and 3 bases, there was a span of 12 bases. This CDR3 is 16 amino acids long. CDR1 is LGHNA, CDR2 YNFKEQ, per germline.

The chain recombines TRBV28 with TRBJ2-3; D might be TRBD1 (6 bases). The CDR3 has 16 residues. Germline assignment: CDR1 MDHEN and CDR2 SYDVKM. V dropped 6 bases and J dropped 5 bases, with 21 bases sitting between them. The CDR3 loop is CASRRSPSPGEDTQYF. CDR3 bases: TGTGCCAGCAGACGATCCCCGTCCCCAGGGGAAGATACGCAGTATTTT.

In its sample, this clone was seen a few times. The chain recombines TRBV2 with TRBJ1-5; the match to TRBD1 covers 7 bases. The CDR3 spans 14 residues. Trimming cost V 4 bases and J 6 bases; bases outside gene matches: 6. Germline loops: CDR1 SNHLY, CDR2 FYNNEI. The CDR3 DNA sequence: TGTGCCAGCAGTGCCCCCAGGGGGTTTCAGCCCCAGCATTTT. It translates to CASSAPRGFQPQHF.

CDR3 sequence (DNA): TGTGCCTCCGGGGGGGCCGGGGACGAGCAGTACTTC. This translates into CASGGAGDEQYF. The chain carries TRBV19 and TRBJ2-7; 8 bases agree with TRBD2. This CDR3 is built from 12 residues. The J segment lost 5 bases and the V segment lost 11 bases, leaving 8 bases of the junction unmatched. The germline gives CDR1 LNHDA, CDR2 SQIVND (reference sequence).

V and J are TRBV7-8 and TRBJ1-1, with 10 bases fitting TRBD1. The CDR3 runs to 17 residues. The germline V gene has CDR1 SGHVS and CDR2 FQNEAQ. Trimming at V came to 4 bases and at J to 4 bases, leaving 12 bases not matched to a gene. CDR3 residues: CASSSRAGQGVSTEAFF. The DNA for the CDR3 is TGTGCCAGCAGCTCCAGAGCCGGACAGGGGGTGAGCACTGAAGCTTTCTTT.

The CDR3 sequence is CASSLLGRYEQYF. The CDR3 nucleotides read TGTGCCAGCAGTTTATTGGGCCGCTACGAGCAGTACTTC. The chain joins TRBV27 to TRBJ2-7; D gene unclear. The germline gives CDR1 MNHEY, CDR2 SMNVEV (reference sequence). Trimming removed 1 base at V and 3 bases at J, with 7 bases between. The CDR3 loop spans 13 amino acids.

This clone came up once. The rearrangement links TRBV4-3 to TRBJ2-5; 10 bases match TRBD1. The V gene's germline CDR1 is LGHNA and CDR2 YSLEER. The length of the CDR3 is 15 residues. V lost 4 bases and J lost 5; bases outside the gene matches: 7. CDR3 DNA: TGCGCCAGCAGCCCAGTGGGACAGGGGTTGGAGACCCAGTACTTC. Translating it yields CASSPVGQGLETQYF.

This clone was found once. The rearrangement links TRBV6-5 to TRBJ2-7; TRBD2 aligns across 7 bases. Per germline, CDR1 MNHEY and CDR2 SVGAGI. The V gene end was trimmed by 6 bases and the J gene end by 3 bases; junction bases not matched to a gene: 11. The CDR3 is 15 residues long. CDR3 sequence reads: CASSGLVRLFYEQYF. The CDR3 coding sequence is TGTGCCAGCAGCGGACTAGTCCGACTCTTCTACGAGCAGTACTTC.

V gene TRBV21-1 combines with J gene TRBJ2-1; TRBD1, as called in the table, went unchecked against the DNA. TRBV21-1 is classified as a pseudogene. CDR3 length: 15 amino acids. CDR3 loop: CAQGWGLQPYNEQFF. For the CDR3, the DNA is TGTGCCCAAGGATGGGGCCTTCAGCCCTACAATGAGCAGTTCTTC.

This clone came up a few times. The chain links TRBV29-1 to TRBJ2-3; TRBD2 is a possible D gene (6 bases). The germline V gene encodes CDR1 SQVTM and CDR2 ANQGSEA. V dropped 0 bases and J dropped 1 base, with 11 bases sitting between them. The CDR3 covers 15 residues. The DNA of the CDR3 is TGCAGCGTTGAAGATGGTTCTAGCGGCACAGATACGCAGTATTTT. This codes for CSVEDGSSGTDTQYF.

The sample holds a few counts of this clone. The V call is TRBV7-2, the J call TRBJ1-1; maybe TRBD1 (5 bases). CDR3 length equals 13 residues. Trimming pared 7 bases from V and 7 bases from J, leaving 16 bases between. CDR1 SGHTA and CDR2 FQGNSA come from the germline V gene. CDR3: CASTLGGWDEAFF. CDR3 nucleotide sequence: TGTGCCAGCACCCTCGGGGGATGGGATGAAGCTTTCTTT.

The CDR3 reads CASRYQGATSTDTQYF. The CDR3 bases are TGTGCCAGTAGGTACCAGGGGGCGACTAGCACAGATACGCAGTATTTT. This chain connects TRBV19 to TRBJ2-3; TRBD1 matches 8 bases. With V trimmed by 6 bases and J by 0 bases, 8 bases remained unmatched. Germline V gene sequence: CDR1 LNHDA, CDR2 SQIVND (reference sequence). This CDR3 has 16 amino acids.

V usage is TRBV3-1 (or the pseudogene TRBV3-2) and J usage is TRBJ1-3, with unresolved D. The germline gives CDR1 LGHDT, CDR2 YNNKEL (reference sequence). CDR3 length: 15 residues. Trimming left V 0 bases short and J 0 bases short, with 6 bases between. The CDR3 region has the DNA TGTGCCAGCAGCCAAGATTTCATCTCTGGAAACACCATATATTTT. Its translation: CASSQDFISGNTIYF.

V usage is TRBV6-6 and J usage is TRBJ2-7; 10 bases line up with TRBD1. Trimming cost V 8 bases and J 0 bases; bases outside gene matches: 10. The germline gives CDR1 MNHNY, CDR2 SVGAGI (reference sequence). This CDR3 comprises 16 residues. The CDR3 region is CASRGTRDRGSYEQYF. Here the CDR3 DNA reads TGTGCCAGCCGAGGGACCCGGGACAGGGGCTCCTACGAGCAGTACTTC.

The rearrangement uses TRBV19 and TRBJ1-4, with 8 bases matching TRBD1. The V and J ends lost 5 bases and 7 bases, in that order; junction bases with no gene match: 6. CDR1 is LNHDA, CDR2 SQIVND, per germline (reference sequence). The CDR3 runs 14 residues. CDR3 in DNA: TGTGCCAGTAGTCTTCAGGACAGGGTTGAAAAACTGTTTTTT. Its translation is CASSLQDRVEKLFF.

A word on this clone: The sample holds other DNA sequences that translate to the same CDR3. V and J are TRBV5-5 and TRBJ1-5; TRBD1 matches at 7 bases. This CDR3 has 14 amino acids. Trimming took 1 base from V and 7 from J; bases not matched to a gene: 5. Germline CDR1 reads SGHKS; CDR2 reads YYEKEE (reference sequence). The CDR3 spells CASSLFTGEQPQHF. CDR3 sequence (DNA): TGTGCCAGCAGCTTGTTTACAGGGGAACAGCCCCAGCATTTT.

This clone showed up just once. The rearrangement links TRBV10-1 to TRBJ1-4, with 7 positions matching TRBD1. This CDR3 has 15 residues. Germline V CDR1 and CDR2: WNHNN, SYGVQD (reference sequence). After removal of 4 bases from V and 8 bases from J, the junction contained 10 bases not matched to a gene. The CDR3 region is CASSAHREGGEKLFF. For the CDR3, the DNA is TGCGCCAGCAGTGCTCACAGGGAAGGGGGCGAAAAACTGTTTTTT.

This clone was counted a few times. V and J are TRBV7-8 and TRBJ2-5, with D maybe TRBD2 (5 bases). The CDR3 contains 14 residues. Germline loops: CDR1 SGHVS, CDR2 FQNEAQ. Trimming left V 1 base short and J 5 bases short, with 11 bases between. DNA for the CDR3: TGTGCCAGCAGCTTAGAATACGGGGAGGAGACCCAGTACTTC. The encoded protein is CASSLEYGEETQYF. The variable domain in full, with the rest retrieved from reference TRBV7-8 and TRBJ2-5, is GAGVSQSPRYKVAKRGQDVALRCDPISGHVSLFWYQQALGQGPEFLTYFQNEAQLDKSGLPSDRFFAERPEGSVSTLKIQRTQQEDSAVYLCASSLEYGEETQYFGPGTRLLVL.

This rearrangement joins TRBV6-5 to TRBJ2-5; a weak D match, TRBD1 (6 bases). The CDR3 runs 14 residues. Germline CDR1 MNHEY, CDR2 SVGAGI. V lost 2 bases and J lost 2, with 9 bases in between. Here the CDR3 DNA reads TGTGCCAGCAGTTACCGGGACAAGCAAGAGACCCAGTACTTC. Protein: CASSYRDKQETQYF.

This sequence joins TRBV24-1 and TRBJ2-1; tentative D call: TRBD1 (5 bases). Germline V lookup: CDR1 KGHDR, CDR2 SFDVKD. The CDR3 totals 13 residues. Trimming removed 4 bases from V and 8 bases from J, with 11 bases in between. The CDR3 reads CATSEAGRYEQFF. CDR3 nucleotide sequence: TGTGCCACCAGTGAGGCAGGGCGCTATGAGCAGTTCTTC.

The V call is TRBV29-1, the J call TRBJ2-1; 8 nucleotides line up with TRBD2. The CDR3 extends over 13 amino acids. The V gene end was trimmed by 6 bases and the J gene end by 8 bases; junction bases not matched to a gene: 9. The germline V gene encodes CDR1 SQVTM and CDR2 ANQGSEA. The CDR3, as DNA: TGCAGCGTCAAGGGTGTCGGGGGGGATGAGCAGTTCTTC. It specifies CSVKGVGGDEQFF.

Regarding this clone: One end of the junction fails to match germline, which may point to a read error. The chain uses TRBV12-3 or TRBV12-4 and TRBJ2-3; D is undetermined. The CDR3 totals 8 residues. CDR3 sequence (DNA): TGTGCCAGCAGTCCCTTCTCTTTT. The encoded protein is CASSPFSF.

The V call is TRBV4-3, the J call TRBJ1-5, with no clear D. Germline CDR1 reads LGHNA; CDR2 reads YSLEER. Deletions cut 0 bases from V and 3 bases from J, with 9 bases between. There are 15 residues in the CDR3. The CDR3 DNA reads as TGCGCCAGCAGCCAAGAGGAGGGTCCCAATCAGCCCCAGCATTTT. Protein sequence: CASSQEEGPNQPQHF.

V usage is TRBV18 and J usage is TRBJ1-6; no definite D call. Germline assignment: CDR1 KGHSH and CDR2 LQKENI. V shed 0 bases and J shed 7 bases, with 10 bases lying between them. CDR3 length equals 15 residues. The CDR3 here is CASSPPREDNSPLHF. In DNA, the CDR3 is TGTGCCAGCTCACCACCCCGGGAAGACAATTCACCCCTCCACTTT.

This clone was recorded once. The V and J genes are TRBV6-1 and TRBJ2-1, with TRBD2 identical over 11 bases. Germline V gene sequence: CDR1 MNHNS, CDR2 SASEGT. V gave up 5 bases and J gave up 4 bases; unmatched junction bases: 4. CDR3 size: 15 residues. DNA of the CDR3: TGTGCCAGCAGTATTGGACTAGCGGGTTACAATGAGCAGTTCTTC. This gives the protein CASSIGLAGYNEQFF.

The V and J genes are TRBV10-2 and TRBJ2-1; the D gene is possibly TRBD2 (6 bases). Germline assignment: CDR1 WSHSY and CDR2 SAAADI. V was clipped by 3 bases and J by 4 bases, with 13 bases between them. The CDR3 spans 15 residues. This CDR3 reads CASSDGGTGYNEQFF. DNA of the CDR3: TGCGCCAGCAGTGATGGCGGGACTGGTTACAATGAGCAGTTCTTC.